These T cell receptor beta chains were read from a single sample in a study of vaccination effects on CD4 cells after COVID-19. Their specific antigens are unknown. Clones were read by immunoSEQ multiplex PCR, and TCRdb kept only the in-frame ones, dropping some. In the table there are some 40,000 clones, less than 85% of which are singletons. The sequencing used CD4+ T cells from PBMCs cultured without peptide, collected after COVID-19 vaccination. The receptor set was obtained from a human donor who had a prior SARS-CoV-2 infection. Each CDR3 is given with its conserved first and last residue.

J gene	V gene	CDR3 protein
TRBJ2-7	TRBV6-6	CASREESGGSYEQYF
TRBJ1-3	TRBV30	CAWSFGVSGNTIYF
TRBJ1-3	TRBV25-1	CASRSDRGSGNTIYF
TRBJ1-5	TRBV15	CATRPGDSNQPQHF
TRBJ2-1	TRBV5-5	CASSWGFRSSYNEQFF
TRBJ2-3	TRBV5-1	CASSLLRDRITDTQYF
TRBJ2-5	TRBV19	CASSIAGLAGDETQYF
TRBJ2-5	TRBV12-3/TRBV12-4	CASSWNRQETQYF
TRBJ1-4	TRBV3-1/TRBV3-2	CASSPVGTTNEKLFF
TRBJ1-2	TRBV18	CASSGYGQGYGYTF
TRBJ2-1	TRBV3-1/TRBV3-2	CASSQETSGAFF
TRBJ1-1	TRBV5-1	CASSLEAADTEAFF
TRBJ2-1	TRBV5-1	CASSLTSGSLLNEQFF
TRBJ2-3	TRBV7-9	CASSFPGDRTDTQYF
TRBJ2-5	TRBV11-3	CASSFPSRGFETQYF
TRBJ2-5	TRBV11-3	CASSLGGGTGGTQYF
TRBJ1-1	TRBV18	CASSPNSDSPSAFF
TRBJ2-2	TRBV5-1	CASSLAPNTGELFF
TRBJ2-3	TRBV6-5	CASSFWTSGAPDTQYF
TRBJ1-2	TRBV6-6	CASSYPGQGRSNGYTF
TRBJ2-2	TRBV5-6	CASSLVGLGLAANTGELFF
TRBJ1-3	TRBV30	CAWIIQGTGNTIYF
TRBJ2-7	TRBV11-2	CASSVDRTTYEQYF
TRBJ2-3	TRBV5-5	CASSLGHSDTQYF
TRBJ2-7	TRBV5-1	CASSTGQASYEQYF
TRBJ2-7	TRBV11-2	CASSFSYEQYF
TRBJ2-1	TRBV20-1	CSARDSAVQFF
TRBJ2-2	TRBV3-1/TRBV3-2	CASSHRDRAAGELFF
TRBJ2-7	TRBV18	CASSPPGRGPLEQYF
TRBJ2-5	TRBV5-4	CASSSNRGWETQYF
TRBJ1-1	TRBV23-1	CASPRRTWRAEEAFF
TRBJ1-5	TRBV6-5	CASNTGGDQPQHF
TRBJ1-1	TRBV6-6	CASSFTRAVNTEAFF
TRBJ2-1	TRBV11-3	CASSFPSTRLGHNEQFF
TRBJ2-2	TRBV7-2	CASSLRLAGATGELFF
TRBJ2-1	TRBV5-8	CASSLASWGSGRGKSYEQFF
TRBJ2-5	TRBV6-2/TRBV6-3	CASSHPLAGAGETQYF
TRBJ1-6	TRBV2	CASSADRSPLHF
TRBJ2-7	TRBV19	CASSGRDTTYEQYF
TRBJ1-1	TRBV5-1	CASSLEVATTNTEAFF